A single T cell receptor (beta chain) is shown here with its context. Its specificity is not known. These data belong to a study of cytomegalovirus exposure and HLA in healthy donors. General observations from the study: A later analysis linked a missense variant in DCLRE1C to the trimming of TCR beta V and J genes. Reportedly, cytomegalovirus status was diagnosed with high sensitivity and specificity.

Germline-derived CDR1 and CDR2 are SGHTA and FQGNSA. CDR3 length: 14 amino acids. V was pared by 5 bases and J by 6 bases, with 15 bases between. In the PCR, 60 Vbeta and 13 Jbeta primers were used. The assay was immunoSEQ multiplex PCR, and TCRdb's table has in-frame clones only and misses some. The repertoire holds more than 150,000 clones, with about four fifths as singletons. This chain joins TRBV7-2 and TRBJ2-3; D call uncertain. Material for sequencing was PBMCs. The origin of this receptor is a woman in her forties or fifties in good health and CMV-seropositive. CDR3 protein: CASSITIGPDTQYF. CDR3 bases: TGTGCCAGCAGCATAACAATTGGTCCCGATACGCAGTATTTT.